This T cell receptor beta chain was captured in a study of T cells in Graves' hyperthyroidism and ophthalmopathy. CDR3 size: 10 residues. Per the germline V gene, CDR1 is DFQATT and CDR2 is SNEGSKA (reference sequence). Trimming pared 8 bases from V and 10 bases from J, leaving 12 bases between. Authors of the study amplified TCR beta CDR3 regions from RNA transcripts. RT-PCR in the first round (using the HTBI primer set) targeted the TCR CDR3. TCRdb itself ran the multiplex PCR reads through MiXCR, one entry per CDR3 protein. The table records approximately 560,000 distinct CDR3 sequences, about 45% of them present only once.

This chain joins TRBV20-1 and TRBJ1-5, with D unclear. The sequence was obtained from a woman aged 18-29 years with Graves' hyperthyroidism. The specimen was peripheral blood or thyroid tissue (not recorded which). In nucleotides, the CDR3 is TGCAGTCCATACAACAGACCCCAGCATTTT. Its protein is CSPYNRPQHF.